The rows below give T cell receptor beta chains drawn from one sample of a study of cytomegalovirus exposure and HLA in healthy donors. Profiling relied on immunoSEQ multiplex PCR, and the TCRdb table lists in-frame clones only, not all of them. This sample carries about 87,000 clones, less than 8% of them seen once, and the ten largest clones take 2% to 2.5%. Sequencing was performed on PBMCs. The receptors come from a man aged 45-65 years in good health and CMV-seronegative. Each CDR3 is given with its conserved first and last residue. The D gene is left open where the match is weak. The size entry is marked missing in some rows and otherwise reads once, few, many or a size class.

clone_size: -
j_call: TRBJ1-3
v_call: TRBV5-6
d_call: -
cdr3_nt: TGTGCCAGCAGCACCACTAGGACGGGATTCTCTGGAAACACCATATATTTT
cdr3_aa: CASSTTRTGFSGNTIYF

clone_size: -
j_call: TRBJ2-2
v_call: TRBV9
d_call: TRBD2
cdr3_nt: TGTGCCAGCAGCGGGGGACTAGCGGGCAACACCGGGGAGCTGTTTTTT
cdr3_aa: CASSGGLAGNTGELFF

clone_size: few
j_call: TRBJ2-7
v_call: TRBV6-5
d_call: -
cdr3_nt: TGTGCCAGCAGTCTTAGCCCCGGGTACGAGCAGTACTTC
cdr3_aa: CASSLSPGYEQYF

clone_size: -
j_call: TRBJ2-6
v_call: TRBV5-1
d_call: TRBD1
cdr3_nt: TGCGCCAGCAGCTGGGACAGCCCTAGCTCTGGGGCCAACGTCCTGACTTTC
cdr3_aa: CASSWDSPSSGANVLTF

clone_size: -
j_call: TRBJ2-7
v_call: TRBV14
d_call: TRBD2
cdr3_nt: TGTGCCAGCAGCCTTGGACTAGCGGCGGCCTCCTACGAGCAGTACTTC
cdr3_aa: CASSLGLAAASYEQYF

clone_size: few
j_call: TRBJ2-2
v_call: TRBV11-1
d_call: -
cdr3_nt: TGTGCCAGCAGCCCTGGCGGGACCGCCGGCTGGGGCACCGGGGAGCTGTTTTTT
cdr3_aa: CASSPGGTAGWGTGELFF

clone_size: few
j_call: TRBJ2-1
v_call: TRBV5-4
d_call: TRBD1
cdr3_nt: TGTGCCAGCAGCTTTGGACAGGGGTTGTACAATGAGCAGTTCTTC
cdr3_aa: CASSFGQGLYNEQFF

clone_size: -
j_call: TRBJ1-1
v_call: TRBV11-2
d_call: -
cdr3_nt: TGTGCCAGCAGCTTAGATAAGTCAGGGGCTGAAGCTTTCTTT
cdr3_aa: CASSLDKSGAEAFF

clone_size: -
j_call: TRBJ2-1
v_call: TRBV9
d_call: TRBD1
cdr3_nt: TGTGCCAGCAGCGTAGAGACAGGGGGGTACAATGAGCAGTTCTTC
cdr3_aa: CASSVETGGYNEQFF

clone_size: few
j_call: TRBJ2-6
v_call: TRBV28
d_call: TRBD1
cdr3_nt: TGTGCCAGCAGACGAGGACAGGGGGCTAACTCTGGGGCCAACGTCCTGACTTTC
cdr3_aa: CASRRGQGANSGANVLTF

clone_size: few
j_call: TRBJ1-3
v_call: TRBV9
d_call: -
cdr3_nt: TGTGCCAGCAGCGTAGATGGGGGGGGTAGCTCTGGAAACACCATATATTTT
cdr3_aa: CASSVDGGGSSGNTIYF

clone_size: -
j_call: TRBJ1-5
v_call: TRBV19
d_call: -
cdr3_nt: TGTGCCAGTAGTATCTTCAGGGTGGATCAGCCCCAGCATTTT
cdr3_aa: CASSIFRVDQPQHF

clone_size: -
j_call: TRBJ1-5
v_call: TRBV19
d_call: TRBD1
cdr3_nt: TGTGCCAGTAGTATAGGGACCGCTCCTTGGGGACAGGTACAGAAAAGCAATCAGCCCCAGCATTTT
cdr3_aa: CASSIGTAPWGQVQKSNQPQHF

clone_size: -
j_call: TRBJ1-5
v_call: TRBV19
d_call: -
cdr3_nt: TGTGCCAGTAGTATGGGGGGTTATAGCAATCAGCCCCAGCATTTT
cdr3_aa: CASSMGGYSNQPQHF

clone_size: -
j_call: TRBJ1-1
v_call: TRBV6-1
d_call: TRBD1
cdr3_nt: TGTGCCAGCAGGGGTCCCGGGACAGGGGGCTCCGGAGCTTTCTTT
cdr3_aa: CASRGPGTGGSGAFF